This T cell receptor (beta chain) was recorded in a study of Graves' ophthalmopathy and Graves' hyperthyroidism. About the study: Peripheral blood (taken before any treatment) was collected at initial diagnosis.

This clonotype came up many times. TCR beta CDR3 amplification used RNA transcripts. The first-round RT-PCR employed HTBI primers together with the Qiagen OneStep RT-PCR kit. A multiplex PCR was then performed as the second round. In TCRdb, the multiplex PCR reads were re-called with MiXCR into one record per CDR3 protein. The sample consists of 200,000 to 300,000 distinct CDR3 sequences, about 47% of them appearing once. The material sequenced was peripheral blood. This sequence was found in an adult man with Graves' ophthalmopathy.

The CDR3 sequence is CASSSWDGRGGYTF. CDR3 coding DNA: TGTGCCAGCAGCTCTTGGGACGGACGAGGCGGCTACACCTTC. J is TRBJ1-2 and V is TRBV7-6, with TRBD1 as a possible D gene (5 bases). This CDR3 has 14 residues. Deletions cut 4 bases from V and 8 bases from J, with 17 bases between. CDR1 and CDR2 (germline): SGHVS, FNYEAQ.